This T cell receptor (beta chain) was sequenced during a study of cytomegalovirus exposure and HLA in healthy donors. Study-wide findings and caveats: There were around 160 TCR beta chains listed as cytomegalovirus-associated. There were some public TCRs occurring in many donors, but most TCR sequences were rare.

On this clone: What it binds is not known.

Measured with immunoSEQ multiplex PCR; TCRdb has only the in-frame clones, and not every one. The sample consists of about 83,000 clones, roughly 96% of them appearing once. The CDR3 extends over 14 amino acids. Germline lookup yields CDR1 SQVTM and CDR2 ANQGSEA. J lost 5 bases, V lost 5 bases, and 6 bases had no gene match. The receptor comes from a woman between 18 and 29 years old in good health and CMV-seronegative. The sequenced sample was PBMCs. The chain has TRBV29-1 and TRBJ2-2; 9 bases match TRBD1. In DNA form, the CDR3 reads TGCAGCGTTCACCCCGGGACAGGGACCGGGGAGCTGTTTTTT. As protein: CSVHPGTGTGELFF.